The rows below give T cell receptor beta chains drawn from one sample of a study of OX40 agonist ivuxolimab in advanced cancers. Data came from immunoSEQ multiplex PCR; TCRdb stores just in-frame clones and leaves some out. The sample has 40,000 to 45,000 clones, 75% to 90% seen once; the top ten hold over 2.5%. Specimen: CD4+ or CD8+ T cells sorted from blood, collected in a trial of the OX40 agonist ivuxolimab. These TCRs come from an adult with an advanced solid tumor such as melanoma, head and neck, liver or kidney cancer. The CDR3 runs from the conserved cysteine through the conserved F or W. The order of the fields is D gene, V gene, J gene, clone size, CDR3 protein, CDR3 DNA. The D gene is left open where the match is weak. A clone size is listed for some rows: how often the clone was seen (once, few, many), or a class if it is expanded.

-	TRBV13	TRBJ1-2	-	CASSPSLGEFNYGYTF	TGTGCCAGCAGCCCCTCTCTGGGTGAGTTCAACTATGGCTACACCTTC
-	TRBV11-3	TRBJ2-1	-	CASSFGVSVYNEQFF	TGTGCCAGCAGCTTTGGTGTTAGCGTCTACAATGAGCAGTTCTTC
-	TRBV15	TRBJ2-1	-	CATSRGLADEQFF	TGTGCCACCAGCAGAGGGCTCGCTGATGAGCAGTTCTTC
TRBD2	TRBV6-5	TRBJ2-5	once	CATNKRGEETQYF	TGTGCCACCAACAAGCGGGGTGAGGAGACCCAGTACTTC
TRBD1	TRBV18	TRBJ1-2	-	CASSPTGGVDYGYTF	TGTGCCAGCTCACCAACAGGGGGAGTAGACTATGGCTACACCTTC
-	TRBV5-1	TRBJ2-3	-	CASSFGLRTQYF	TGCGCCAGCAGCTTTGGTTTGAGAACGCAGTATTTT
-	TRBV5-6	TRBJ1-1	few	CASSLGATEAFF	TGTGCCAGCAGCTTGGGGGCTACTGAAGCTTTCTTT
-	TRBV7-3	TRBJ2-1	-	CASSSWGSSYNEQFF	TGTGCCAGCAGCTCGTGGGGGAGCTCCTACAATGAGCAGTTCTTC
TRBD2	TRBV27	TRBJ2-3	-	CASSLQAGADTQYF	TGTGCCAGCAGTTTACAGGCGGGAGCAGATACGCAGTATTTT
-	TRBV7-9	TRBJ1-2	few	CASSRGNYGYTF	TGTGCCAGCAGCAGGGGAAACTATGGCTACACCTTC
-	TRBV10-3	TRBJ1-1	-	CAISEYYTEAFF	TGTGCCATCAGTGAGTACTACACTGAAGCTTTCTTT
TRBD2	TRBV7-3	TRBJ2-4	-	CASSEGLADIQYF	TGTGCCAGCAGCGAGGGTCTAGCGGACATTCAGTACTTC
-	TRBV11-2	TRBJ2-3	once	CASSPRGTGDTQYF	TGTGCCAGCAGTCCCCGGGGAACCGGAGATACGCAGTATTTT
TRBD2	TRBV9	TRBJ2-1	-	CASSVAASGRWNEQFF	TGTGCCAGCAGCGTAGCGGCTAGCGGGAGGTGGAATGAGCAGTTCTTC
-	TRBV5-4	TRBJ1-1	-	CASSLDGGTEAFF	TGTGCCAGCAGCTTGGACGGGGGAACTGAAGCTTTCTTT
-	TRBV14	TRBJ2-3	-	CASSQEFGTSDTQYF	TGTGCCAGCAGCCAAGAATTTGGGACGTCAGATACGCAGTATTTT
-	TRBV9	TRBJ2-5	-	CASSVVSSQTQYF	TGTGCCAGCAGCGTAGTTTCTTCGCAGACCCAGTACTTC
TRBD2	TRBV7-3	TRBJ2-1	once	CASSPGVTSGREKAEQFF	TGTGCCAGCAGCCCAGGGGTGACTAGCGGGAGAGAAAAGGCTGAGCAGTTCTTC
-	TRBV5-6	TRBJ1-2	once	CASSLEGGRGDYTF	TGTGCCAGCAGCTTGGAAGGAGGGCGAGGGGACTACACCTTC